This T cell receptor (beta chain) is from a study of low-dose radiotherapy and immunotherapy resistance in tumors (dated by TCRdb to between 2021 and 2022). With respect to the entire study: In Cohort 1, each fraction delivered 0.5 Gy every 2 weeks, and the prescribed total PTV dose was 6.5 Gy. For Cohort 2, the dose was 1 Gy per fraction given every two weeks, adding up to 13 Gy in total across 26 weeks. Patients were given nivolumab as a 240 mg flat dose every two weeks and ipilimumab at 1 mg/kg every six weeks, with both drugs delivered intravenously. Intravenous cyclophosphamide at 200 mg/m2 was administered every two weeks, one day ahead of each radiation and immunotherapy administration. Starting on cycle 1 day 1, patients took 300 mg of aspirin by mouth once a day for four cycles. Trial participants were not randomized into treatment groups. Eight patients were included in the translational analysis: three from the first dose cohort and the first five from the second dose cohort.

For sequencing, an Illumina HiSeq 2500 was employed. First-strand cDNA was synthesized using Superscript III and a set of TRAV- and TRBV-specific primers, so that both TCRalpha and TCRbeta chains were covered. A roughly 19-cycle PCR with Phusion amplified the TCRs, pairing a constant-region primer with the adapter that was attached to the V primers. Isolated mRNA was amplified with the MessageAmp II aRNA Amplification Kit, using a roughly 17-hour in vitro transcription at 37°C. The Dynabeads mRNA DIRECT Purification Kit was used to isolate the mRNA for TCR sequencing. Indexed Illumina adapters were added in a second roughly 26-cycle Phusion PCR, and the resulting products were purified with AMPure XP beads. The study's processing was this. Using custom Perl scripts, TCR sequences that encoded the same protein were pooled, out-of-frame sequences were dropped, and the abundance of each clonotype was calculated. TCR sequences supported by only a single read were excluded from analysis. Shannon entropy, Gini index, clonality, richness, and the frequency of TCRs shared between repertoires were included as repertoire metrics. TCRdb applied fastp at Q25 and MiXCR to the public reads, then kept only in-frame beta chains. Entries that share a CDR3 protein sequence are merged under the most common genes and DNA. These V and J calls derive from TCRdb rather than the authors' analysis. In this sample the table shows 75,000 to 95,000 distinct CDR3 sequences, 20% of which occur a single time. 10% to 15% of the sample rests with the top ten.

Per the germline V gene, SGDLS is the CDR1 and YYNGEE is the CDR2. The cysteine opens and the phenylalanine closes a CDR3 of 15 amino acids. Here the CDR3 DNA is all that survives: 45 bases in frame from base 1. Worth noting for this clonotype: It lacks a known antigen. With only one base between it and a far larger clone, this is likely a read error.

This specimen's time point label, per the study, means: after trial treatment. Per the publication, the treatment or condition label means: LDRT plus nivolumab, ipilimumab, low-dose cyclophosphamide and aspirin (RACIN trial). The donors came from RACIN, which was a single-arm phase I dose-escalation trial that paired nivolumab and ipilimumab with aspirin, low-dose cyclophosphamide and low-dose radiotherapy. Patients with advanced, TIL-negative solid tumors were considered eligible. In this chain, TRBV9 is recombined with TRBJ2-5, with 10 middle bases fitting TRBD1. The J call may be mistaken, given a closer DNA end match to TRBJ2-7. This sample comprised PBMCs, obtained after low-dose radiotherapy plus immunotherapy. The origin of this receptor is a female donor with ovarian cancer. The CDR3 corresponds to CASSVSGTGVCEQYF. The nucleotides read TGTGCCAGCAGCGTCTCCGGGACAGGGGTCTGCGAGCAGTACTTC.